The T cell receptor (beta chain) described here comes from a study of T-cell reconstitution after alpha-beta-depleted transplantation in children. Findings and limits, study-wide: At one year after transplant, newly produced T cells mostly accounted for T-cell counts and diversity. Some patients' high day-60 TCRbeta diversity was attributed to recipient cells surviving conditioning. Several hundred rapidly expanded clones from non-depleted graft cells reportedly supplied alpha-beta T cells about two months post-transplant.

The germline CDR1 and CDR2 sequences are LGHNA and YNFKEQ. The length of the CDR3 is 14 residues. V lost 0 bases and J lost 0, with 5 bases in between. Unique molecular identifiers tagged the TCRbeta library. Via MiXCR, TCRdb re-called the PCR reads, giving one row per CDR3 protein. The repertoire holds more than 200,000 distinct CDR3 sequences, with around 25% as singletons. This clonotype was seen many times. What it binds is unknown. This rearrangement joins TRBV4-2 to TRBJ1-1, with D unclear. The receptor comes from a girl aged 2 to 10 with Fanconi anemia, due to receive a stem cell transplant. The material was PBMCs, obtained before TCRalphabeta/CD19-depleted stem cell transplant. CDR3 in amino acids: CASSQDLVNTEAFF. For the CDR3, the DNA is TGTGCCAGCAGCCAAGATTTGGTGAACACTGAAGCTTTCTTT.